Below are 27 T cell receptor beta chains sequenced from a single sample in a study of blood T cell repertoires in COVID-19. Here immunoSEQ multiplex PCR was the method, and the copy in TCRdb shows in-frame clones only, minus some. The sample lists fewer than 350,000 clones, roughly 89% seen once, with under 7% in the top ten. The sample comprised PBMCs or T cells enriched from blood (not recorded which). Receptor source: a woman aged 35 to 49 who had recovered from COVID-19.

This chain joins TRBV3-1 (or the pseudogene TRBV3-2) and TRBJ2-7; the D is unclear. CDR1 is LGHDT and CDR2 is YNNKEL in the germline V gene (reference sequence). The V end lost 0 bases, the J end lost 6 bases, and 6 bases lay between the germline ends. CDR3 length: 12 residues. The DNA for the CDR3 is TGTGCCAGCAGCCAAGACCTCGGCGAGCAGTACTTC. Translated, it gives CASSQDLGEQYF.

The V and J genes are TRBV7-2 and TRBJ2-7, with D hard to call. CDR1 is SGHTA, CDR2 FQGNSA, per germline. The CDR3 length is 13 residues. V was clipped by 4 bases and J by 0 bases, with 7 bases between them. The CDR3 bases are TGTGCCAGCAGCTCTCTCTCCTCCTACGAGCAGTACTTC. Amino acid sequence: CASSSLSSYEQYF. Variable domain in full (rest from reference TRBV7-2 and TRBJ2-7): GAGVSQSPSNKVTEKGKDVELRCDPISGHTALYWYRQSLGQGLEFLIYFQGNSAPDKSGLPSDRFSAERTGGSVSTLTIQRTQQEDSAVYLCASSSLSSYEQYFGPGTRLTVT.

CDR3 in DNA: TGTGCCAGCCGGGACAGTCAATCCTATCAGCCCCAGCATTTT. Protein product: CASRDSQSYQPQHF. The genes are TRBV19 and TRBJ1-5; 7 bases are shared with TRBD1. V dropped 9 bases and J dropped 5; count of bases not matched to a gene: 10. The CDR3 has 14 residues. CDR1 LNHDA and CDR2 SQIVND come from the germline V gene (reference sequence).

The chain carries TRBV28 and TRBJ1-3; possible D gene TRBD1, 5 bases. Germline V gene sequence: CDR1 MDHEN, CDR2 SYDVKM. V was clipped by 4 bases and J by 4 bases, with 11 bases between them. The CDR3 loop spans 14 amino acids. In DNA, the CDR3 is TGTGCCAGCAGTTCGGGGGGAGCAGGAAACACCATATATTTT. Residues: CASSSGGAGNTIYF.

The V call is TRBV10-3, the J call TRBJ1-5; 8 bases map to TRBD1. Germline loops: CDR1 ENHRY, CDR2 SYGVKD. Unmatched junction bases numbered 6, after V lost 4 bases and J lost 7 bases. The CDR3 contains 14 residues. CDR3 DNA: TGTGCCATCAGTGCTGGACAGGGCGGGCAGCCCCAGCATTTT. The encoded protein is CAISAGQGGQPQHF.

As to this clone: Different DNA sequences within this sample yield the same CDR3. The chain carries TRBV28 and TRBJ2-7; 8 nucleotides match TRBD2. V was pared by 5 bases and J by 4 bases, with 4 bases of the junction left unmatched. CDR3 length: 13 amino acids. CDR1 is MDHEN, CDR2 SYDVKM, per germline. The CDR3 loop is CASSPSGGYEQYF. As DNA, the CDR3 is TGTGCCAGCAGTCCCTCGGGGGGGTACGAGCAGTACTTC.

The CDR3 nucleotides are TGCGCCAGCAGCTTCCAGGGGAACACTGAAGCTTTCTTT. It encodes CASSFQGNTEAFF. The genes are TRBV5-1 and TRBJ1-1, with TRBD1 as a possible D gene (5 bases). The length of the CDR3 is 13 residues. V shed 2 bases and J shed 1 base, with 6 bases lying between them. In germline, CDR1 is SGHRS, CDR2 YFSETQ.

The chain couples TRBV28 to TRBJ2-4, with 8 bases fitting TRBD1. V lost 6 bases to trimming and J lost 0 bases; unmatched junction nucleotides: 13. Germline CDR1 reads MDHEN; CDR2 reads SYDVKM. The CDR3 consists of 18 residues. CDR3 protein: CASSRGQGPSIAKNIQYF. The CDR3 DNA sequence: TGTGCCAGCAGCCGAGGACAGGGTCCGTCGATAGCCAAAAACATTCAGTACTTC.

The DNA for the CDR3 is TGTGCCAGCATCTGGGACAGGCTATCCAAAAACATTCAGTACTTC. Translation: CASIWDRLSKNIQYF. The J gene is TRBJ2-4, the V gene TRBV2; TRBD1 agrees at 8 bases. CDR3 size: 15 residues. Looked up from germline, CDR1 is SNHLY and CDR2 is FYNNEI. The trim removed 7 bases at V and 2 bases at J, leaving 7 bases unmatched. The full variable domain, completed using reference TRBV2 and TRBJ2-4, is EPEVTQTPSHQVTQMGQEVILRCVPISNHLYFYWYRQILGQKVEFLVSFYNNEISEKSEIFDDQFSVERPDGSNFTLKIRSTKLEDSAMYFCASIWDRLSKNIQYFGAGTRLSVL.

The chain combines TRBV7-2 with TRBJ1-1; D is unclear. The CDR3 covers 14 residues. The V gene's germline CDR1 is SGHTA and CDR2 FQGNSA. V lost 6 bases, J lost 2 bases, and 13 bases lay in between. This chain's CDR3 is CASSPYRTNTEAFF. CDR3 DNA: TGTGCCAGCAGTCCGTATCGGACTAACACTGAAGCTTTCTTT.

This clone has just a few counts. This rearrangement joins TRBV10-3 to TRBJ1-1, with 8 bases that match TRBD1. This CDR3 comprises 13 residues. Germline V gene data show CDR1 as ENHRY and CDR2 as SYGVKD. With V trimmed by 0 bases and J by 8 bases, 2 bases remained unmatched. The CDR3 protein is CAISESRDREAFF. CDR3 coding DNA: TGTGCCATCAGTGAGTCGAGGGACAGGGAAGCTTTCTTT.

The J gene is TRBJ2-3, the V gene TRBV7-2, with TRBD2 as a possible D gene (6 bases). Trimming removed 2 bases from V and 2 bases from J, with 11 bases in between. Germline CDR1 SGHTA, CDR2 FQGNSA. The CDR3 is 15 amino acids. CDR3: CASSLMGLNTDTQYF. The CDR3 DNA reads TGTGCCAGCAGCTTAATGGGACTGAACACAGATACGCAGTATTTT.

CDR3 nucleotides: TGCGCCAGCAGGGTGGGAGATGTCACCGGGGAGCTGTTTTTT. The encoded protein is CASRVGDVTGELFF. The J gene is TRBJ2-2, the V gene TRBV5-1; tentative D call: TRBD2 (5 bases). The CDR3 has 14 amino acids. Looked up from germline, CDR1 is SGHRS and CDR2 is YFSETQ. V shed 5 bases and J shed 4 bases, with 12 bases lying between them.

The V and J genes are TRBV7-3 and TRBJ2-5, with D maybe TRBD2 (6 bases). Germline V gene lookup returns CDR1 SGHTA and CDR2 FQGTGA. The CDR3 extends over 15 amino acids. V was shortened by 5 bases and J by 5 bases, with 18 bases between the two germline ends. The CDR3 DNA sequence: TGTGCCAGCAGCCCCCGGGGCGGGATGGGGGAGACCCAGTACTTC. It translates to CASSPRGGMGETQYF.

This chain joins TRBV4-3 and TRBJ2-3, with 7 bases fitting TRBD2. Germline V gives CDR1 LGHNA, CDR2 YSLEER. V dropped 1 base and J dropped 0; count of bases not matched to a gene: 4. This CDR3 is 16 amino acids long. This CDR3 reads CASSQALAVSTDTQYF. CDR3 nucleotides: TGCGCCAGCAGCCAAGCGCTAGCGGTTAGCACAGATACGCAGTATTTT.

This clone was counted once. This rearrangement joins TRBV5-1 to TRBJ2-3, with D possibly TRBD1 on 6 matching bases. CDR3 size: 17 residues. CDR1 and CDR2 from the germline V gene are SGHRS and YFSETQ. V dropped 0 bases and J dropped 6 bases, with 20 bases sitting between them. CDR3 nucleotide sequence: TGCGCCAGCAGCTTGGGTATTACAGGGAATTTAGGGGATACGCAGTATTTT. This translates into CASSLGITGNLGDTQYF.

In DNA form, the CDR3 reads TGCAGCGTTGTTGCAGGGGAAGGGTCTGGGGCCAACGTCCTGACTTTC. Protein sequence: CSVVAGEGSGANVLTF. This chain connects TRBV29-1 to TRBJ2-6; maybe TRBD1 (6 bases). With 4 bases removed from V and 1 base from J, the gap between germline ends came to 14 bases. The germline gives CDR1 SQVTM, CDR2 ANQGSEA. The CDR3 loop spans 16 amino acids.

The gene calls are TRBV30 and TRBJ2-1; TRBD2 might be the D (6 bases). The CDR3 sequence is 13 residues long. Trimming removed 8 bases at V and 6 bases at J, with 17 bases between. From germline, CDR1 is GTSNPN and CDR2 SVGIG (reference sequence). The CDR3 coding sequence is TGTGCCAGTTCGGGGACTCCTACCAATGAGCAGTTCTTC. Its protein is CASSGTPTNEQFF. Complete variable domain (other parts from reference TRBV30 and TRBJ2-1): SQTIHQWPATLVQPVGSPLSLECTVEGTSNPNLYWYRQAAGRGLQLLFYSVGIGQISSEVPQNLSASRPQDRQFILSSKKLLLSDSGFYLCASSGTPTNEQFFGPGTRLTVL.

V is TRBV7-2 and J is TRBJ2-4; 9 bases align to TRBD1. The CDR3 extends over 16 amino acids. Germline CDR1 and CDR2: SGHTA and FQGNSA. V dropped 1 base and J dropped 4; count of bases not matched to a gene: 5. CDR3 loop: CASSLEGGTGKNIQYF. The CDR3 nucleotides are TGTGCCAGCAGCTTAGAAGGGGGGACAGGGAAAAACATTCAGTACTTC.

This clone was recorded once. The V gene is TRBV6-5, the J gene TRBJ2-5, with TRBD2 as a possible D gene (6 bases). CDR3 length equals 14 residues. Trimming stripped 7 bases from V and 5 bases from J, with 17 bases between. Germline lookup yields CDR1 MNHEY and CDR2 SVGAGI. CDR3 region: CASTASVSGETQYF. The CDR3 DNA is TGTGCCAGCACTGCTAGCGTCTCAGGGGAGACCCAGTACTTC.

This chain connects TRBV7-2 to TRBJ2-2; tentative D call: TRBD2 (6 bases). Per the germline V gene, CDR1 is SGHTA and CDR2 is FQGNSA. CDR3 size: 15 residues. Trimming pared 2 bases from V and 4 bases from J, leaving 11 bases between. The CDR3 loop reads CASSLKAGLTGELFF. The DNA for the CDR3 is TGTGCCAGCAGCTTAAAGGCGGGACTCACCGGGGAGCTGTTTTTT.

The chain employs TRBV4-3 and TRBJ1-2, with TRBD1 matching 7 bases. Germline CDR1 and CDR2: LGHNA and YSLEER. V lost 1 base and J lost 8; bases outside the gene matches: 7. The CDR3 covers 14 residues. CDR3 sequence reads: CASSQVQGIGGYTF. CDR3 nucleotide sequence: TGCGCCAGCAGCCAAGTACAGGGGATAGGCGGCTACACCTTC.

The CDR3 reads CASSIVQTNQPQHF. CDR3 bases: TGTGCCAGTAGTATTGTACAGACCAATCAGCCCCAGCATTTT. The chain employs TRBV19 and TRBJ1-5; D is unresolved. V was pared by 3 bases and J by 3 bases, with 9 bases between. Germline loops: CDR1 LNHDA, CDR2 SQIVND (reference sequence). The length of the CDR3 is 14 residues.

V and J are TRBV10-3 and TRBJ2-7, with TRBD2 matching over 10 bases. Trimming at V came to 9 bases and at J to 2 bases, leaving 10 bases not matched to a gene. This CDR3 is 15 amino acids long. The germline V gene has CDR1 ENHRY and CDR2 SYGVKD. The CDR3 here is CAISPLAGATYEQYF. In DNA, the CDR3 is TGTGCCATTAGCCCCCTAGCGGGAGCAACCTACGAGCAGTACTTC.

The J gene is TRBJ2-1, the V gene TRBV7-9; 10 bases are a match to TRBD1. The J segment lost 4 bases and the V segment lost 5 bases, leaving 11 bases of the junction unmatched. The CDR3 extends over 17 amino acids. The germline V gene has CDR1 SEHNR and CDR2 FQNEAQ (reference sequence). DNA of the CDR3: TGTGCCAGCAGCCATCGGACAGGGGGTGGGGAATACAATGAGCAGTTCTTC. It yields the protein CASSHRTGGGEYNEQFF. Full variable domain (missing parts from reference TRBV7-9 and TRBJ2-1): DTGVSQNPRHKITKRGQNVTFRCDPISEHNRLYWYRQTLGQGPEFLTYFQNEAQLEKSRLLSDRFSAERPKGSFSTLEIQRTEQGDSAMYLCASSHRTGGGEYNEQFFGPGTRLTVL.

V and J are TRBV14 and TRBJ2-3, with D tentatively TRBD2 (5 bases). CDR3 length equals 14 residues. The germline V gene encodes CDR1 SGHDN and CDR2 FVKESK. The germline V and J ends were trimmed by 4 bases and 0 bases, with 8 bases remaining between them. CDR3 in DNA: TGTGCCAGCAGCCGCGGCGGGAGCACAGATACGCAGTATTTT. This translates into CASSRGGSTDTQYF. Full variable domain (missing parts from reference TRBV14 and TRBJ2-3): EAGVTQFPSHSVIEKGQTVTLRCDPISGHDNLYWYRRVMGKEIKFLLHFVKESKQDESGMPNNRFLAERTGGTYSTLKVQPAELEDSGVYFCASSRGGSTDTQYFGPGTRLTVL.

This clone was seen a handful of times. This chain connects TRBV5-1 to TRBJ1-1; D not resolved. The CDR3 loop spans 15 amino acids. Germline CDR1 and CDR2: SGHRS and YFSETQ. Trimming stripped 4 bases from V and 7 bases from J, with 20 bases between. CDR3 sequence: CASSHKPQPRGEAFF. The CDR3 DNA reads as TGCGCCAGCAGCCATAAACCCCAGCCCCGGGGTGAAGCTTTCTTT.